Each of the 29 T cell receptor beta chains below was sequenced from the same sample in a study of cytotoxic CD8 clonotypes in ibrutinib-treated CLL. TCRdb keeps only in-frame clones here, not all; method: immunoSEQ multiplex PCR. The sample contains 330,000 or so clones, over 55% of which appear only once. The sequencing used PBMCs, collected after 36 months of ibrutinib treatment. All receptors derive from a human donor with chronic lymphocytic leukemia.

There are a few counts of this clone. The rearrangement uses TRBV5-1 and TRBJ2-7, with a weak D call TRBD2 (5 bases). Trimming took 3 bases from V and 3 from J, leaving 13 bases between them. Germline V gene sequence: CDR1 SGHRS, CDR2 YFSETQ. This CDR3 is built from 14 residues. The chain's CDR3 is CASSSNGVNYEQYF. DNA for the CDR3: TGCGCCAGCAGCTCAAACGGGGTGAACTACGAGCAGTACTTC.

This clone is a singleton in its sample. The chain carries TRBV7-8 and TRBJ2-7, with D tentatively TRBD1 or TRBD2 (5 bases each). CDR1 SGHVS and CDR2 FQNEAQ come from the germline V gene. The CDR3 sequence is 15 residues long. Trimming stripped 2 bases from V and 2 bases from J, with 13 bases between. Here the CDR3 reads CASSLNRGPPYEQYF. As DNA, the CDR3 is TGTGCCAGCAGCTTAAACCGGGGCCCCCCCTACGAGCAGTACTTC.

In this sample, this clone turned up many times. The CDR3: CASSLRPWELFF. CDR3 DNA: TGTGCCAGCAGCTTAAGGCCCTGGGAGCTGTTTTTT. The V call is TRBV13, the J call TRBJ2-2; no definite D call. CDR1 is PRHDT, CDR2 FYEKMQ, per germline (reference sequence). The V end lost 2 bases, the J end lost 9 bases, and 7 bases lay between the germline ends. The CDR3 is 12 amino acids.

Here the CDR3 reads CASSVNRGLRNEKLFF. The CDR3 DNA reads as TGTGCCAGCAGCGTAAACAGGGGGCTTCGGAATGAAAAACTGTTTTTT. This rearrangement joins TRBV11-2 to TRBJ1-4; TRBD1 aligns across 9 bases. This CDR3 contains 16 residues. CDR1 is SGHAT, CDR2 FQNNGV, per germline. After removal of 5 bases from V and 5 bases from J, the junction contained 9 bases not matched to a gene.

The gene calls are TRBV2 and TRBJ2-7; the match to TRBD2 covers 10 bases. The CDR3 covers 14 residues. V was pared by 4 bases and J by 6 bases, with 6 bases of the junction left unmatched. Germline values: CDR1 SNHLY, CDR2 FYNNEI. The CDR3 is CASSVAGGLLEQYF. CDR3 DNA: TGTGCCAGCAGTGTAGCGGGAGGACTGCTCGAGCAGTACTTC.

In its sample, this clone was seen once. V gene TRBV13 combines with J gene TRBJ2-7, with TRBD2 matching over 7 bases. The CDR3 has 13 amino acids. Germline CDR1 and CDR2: PRHDT and FYEKMQ (reference sequence). J was trimmed by 7 bases and V by 7 bases; bases with no gene match: 10. The DNA of the CDR3 is TGTGCCAGCACCCTGGGAGGGACTCGGGAGCAGTACTTC. It specifies CASTLGGTREQYF.

The chain joins TRBV6-1 to TRBJ2-7; no clear D gene. CDR3 length: 14 amino acids. Trimming shortened V by 7 bases and J by 0 bases, and 13 bases separated the two germline ends. Germline lookup yields CDR1 MNHNS and CDR2 SASEGT. CDR3 coding DNA: TGTGCCAGCAATAAGTGGATAAGCTCCTACGAGCAGTACTTC. The encoded protein is CASNKWISSYEQYF.

Only one count was recorded for this clone. This chain links TRBV20-1 with TRBJ2-7, with D unclear. The germline V gene encodes CDR1 DFQATT and CDR2 SNEGSKA (reference sequence). CDR3 length: 11 amino acids. The V gene lost 4 bases and the J gene lost 6 bases, with 10 bases spanning the gap. CDR3 sequence reads: CSAMRAAEQYF. CDR3 DNA sequence: TGCAGTGCTATGCGAGCTGCCGAGCAGTACTTC.

The chain employs TRBV9 and TRBJ1-2; no clear D gene. The ends were cut back, 0 bases at V and 4 bases at J, with 10 bases in the middle. This CDR3 comprises 14 residues. The V gene's germline CDR1 is SGDLS and CDR2 YYNGEE. This CDR3 is CASSVGAETYGYTF. CDR3 nucleotide sequence: TGTGCCAGCAGCGTAGGAGCGGAGACCTATGGCTACACCTTC.

In its sample, this clone was seen a few times. The chain uses TRBV5-4 and TRBJ2-5; 7 bases line up with TRBD1. The ends lost 4 bases at V and 6 bases at J; junction bases unmatched: 12. Looked up from germline, CDR1 is SGHNT and CDR2 is YYREEE (reference sequence). This CDR3 comprises 15 residues. The CDR3 coding sequence is TGTGCCAGCAGCCACCCCTTGCAGGGGGTAAAGACCCAGTACTTC. It is translated as CASSHPLQGVKTQYF. Combining the CDR3 with reference TRBV5-4 and TRBJ2-5 gives the whole variable domain ETGVTQSPTHLIKTRGQQVTLRCSSQSGHNTVSWYQQALGQGPQFIFQYYREEENGRGNFPPRFSGLQFPNYSSELNVNALELDDSALYLCASSHPLQGVKTQYFGPGTRLLVL.

CDR3 protein: CASSQERASGHPYEQYF. The CDR3, as DNA: TGCGCCAGCAGCCAAGAAAGGGCCTCGGGACACCCCTACGAGCAGTACTTC. The chain couples TRBV4-1 to TRBJ2-7, with D maybe TRBD1 (6 bases). Trimming stripped 0 bases from V and 2 bases from J, with 17 bases between. In germline, CDR1 is MGHRA, CDR2 YSYEKL. This CDR3 is 17 amino acids long.

The V gene is TRBV19, the J gene TRBJ2-7; weak D call: TRBD1 (8 bases). V shed 5 bases and J shed 1 base, with 27 bases lying between them. This CDR3 region has 19 residues. Germline V gene sequence: CDR1 LNHDA, CDR2 SQIVND (reference sequence). The DNA of the CDR3 is TGTGCCAGTAGTCCGCACTCGGGAGCGGGACAGGCTACTTCCTACGAGCAGTACTTC. It is translated as CASSPHSGAGQATSYEQYF.

The count of this clone is one. The rearrangement links TRBV9 to TRBJ1-2; 7 bases are shared with TRBD1. The germline V gene encodes CDR1 SGDLS and CDR2 YYNGEE. With 3 bases clipped from V and 4 bases from J, the junction kept 15 bases outside the gene matches. The CDR3 totals 17 residues. The CDR3: CASSASGGTDYFYGYTF. DNA of the CDR3: TGTGCCAGCAGCGCTTCAGGTGGGACAGACTACTTCTATGGCTACACCTTC.

This clone was seen a handful of times. The chain joins TRBV7-9 to TRBJ1-3, with 9 bases fitting TRBD1. This CDR3 spans 16 amino acids. Germline CDR1 reads SEHNR; CDR2 reads FQNEAQ (reference sequence). The junction had 5 bases not matched to a gene; V was cut back by 4 bases and J by 1 base. DNA of the CDR3: TGTGCCAGCAGCTCCTACAGGGGGCCATCTGGAAACACCATATATTTT. Translating it yields CASSSYRGPSGNTIYF.

CDR3 protein: CASGELATNEKLFF. The CDR3 DNA reads TGTGCCAGCGGGGAGCTAGCAACTAATGAAAAACTGTTTTTT. The V call is TRBV28, the J call TRBJ1-4; D unresolved. Between the trimmed V and J ends, which lost 8 bases and 0 bases, there was a span of 10 bases. The CDR3 has 14 amino acids. From germline, CDR1 is MDHEN and CDR2 SYDVKM.

The chain is built from TRBV28 and TRBJ1-1; no reliable D call. This CDR3 spans 11 amino acids. Per germline, CDR1 MDHEN and CDR2 SYDVKM. V was shortened by 3 bases and J by 8 bases, with 7 bases between the two germline ends. The CDR3 region is CASSLAREAFF. In DNA form, the CDR3 reads TGTGCCAGCAGTTTGGCCAGGGAAGCTTTCTTT.

This clone was seen a handful of times. The V and J genes are TRBV7-6 and TRBJ1-3; perhaps TRBD1 as D (5 bases). Trimming cost V 0 bases and J 4 bases, with 16 bases left between them. This CDR3 is 17 amino acids long. CDR1 and CDR2 (germline): SGHVS, FNYEAQ. The CDR3 sequence: CASSLARWQGGGNTIYF. The CDR3 DNA follows: TGTGCCAGCAGCTTAGCCCGGTGGCAGGGAGGAGGAAACACCATATATTTT.

This clone was counted between two and nine times. This chain connects TRBV28 to TRBJ2-7; D not certain. The ends were cut back, 5 bases at V and 2 bases at J, with 19 bases in the middle. Germline-derived CDR1 and CDR2 are MDHEN and SYDVKM. This CDR3 has 16 amino acids. CDR3 nucleotide sequence: TGTGCCAGCAGTCCTCCCTGGGTCGCTAACCCCTACGAGCAGTACTTC. It yields the protein CASSPPWVANPYEQYF.

The V and J genes are TRBV29-1 and TRBJ2-3; D is possibly TRBD2 (5 bases). CDR3 size: 11 residues. V lost 6 bases to trimming and J lost 5 bases, with 9 bases between them. Germline V gene sequence: CDR1 SQVTM, CDR2 ANQGSEA. CDR3: CSVLLGDTQYF. In DNA form, the CDR3 reads TGCAGCGTCCTACTAGGAGATACGCAGTATTTT.

The chain uses TRBV29-1 and TRBJ2-1; TRBD1 matches at 8 bases. Germline lookup yields CDR1 SQVTM and CDR2 ANQGSEA. The ends lost 0 bases at V and 15 bases at J; junction bases unmatched: 13. The CDR3 sequence is 14 residues long. CDR3 DNA: TGCAGCGTTGAAGAACCCTTCCTCGGGACAGGTCGGTTCTTC. Its translation is CSVEEPFLGTGRFF.

The sample holds a few counts of this clone. V and J are TRBV28 and TRBJ2-3; D is unresolved. This CDR3 comprises 12 residues. Between the trimmed V and J ends, which lost 5 bases and 5 bases, there was a span of 8 bases. Germline loops: CDR1 MDHEN, CDR2 SYDVKM. The CDR3 sequence is CASSATGDTQYF. CDR3 DNA sequence: TGTGCCAGCAGTGCAACTGGAGATACGCAGTATTTT.

This rearrangement joins TRBV6-5 to TRBJ1-1; the D is unclear. V was trimmed by 2 bases and J by 4 bases, leaving 8 bases between them. There are 13 residues in the CDR3. Germline CDR1 and CDR2: MNHEY and SVGAGI. CDR3 amino acids: CASSYRVGTEAFF. The CDR3 bases are TGTGCCAGCAGTTACAGAGTTGGCACTGAAGCTTTCTTT.

In this sample, this clone turned up once. The J gene is TRBJ2-3, the V gene TRBV7-6; 10 bases map to TRBD1. The CDR3 is 14 residues long. J was trimmed by 4 bases and V by 3 bases; bases with no gene match: 1. Germline assignment: CDR1 SGHVS and CDR2 FNYEAQ. CDR3 bases: TGTGCCAGCAGCTTGGGACAGGGGTCAGATACGCAGTATTTT. Its translation: CASSLGQGSDTQYF.

V gene TRBV13 combines with J gene TRBJ2-7; tentatively, D is TRBD1 (5 bases). The CDR3 consists of 14 residues. V was clipped by 3 bases and J by 0 bases, with 9 bases between them. The germline V gene encodes CDR1 PRHDT and CDR2 FYEKMQ (reference sequence). This CDR3 is CASSFSGSSYEQYF. The DNA for the CDR3 is TGTGCCAGCAGCTTCTCAGGGTCCTCCTACGAGCAGTACTTC.

This clone was seen more than once but under ten times. This chain uses TRBV19 with TRBJ2-2; possibly TRBD1 for D (6 bases). The germline V and J ends were trimmed by 7 bases and 1 base, with 10 bases remaining between them. Germline loops: CDR1 LNHDA, CDR2 SQIVND (reference sequence). The CDR3 has 14 amino acids. The CDR3 bases are TGTGCCAGTAAAGGGACACTGAACACCGGGGAGCTGTTTTTT. This codes for CASKGTLNTGELFF.

This chain uses TRBV29-1 with TRBJ2-7, with TRBD2 matching over 7 bases. CDR1 and CDR2 (germline): SQVTM, ANQGSEA. The CDR3 extends over 12 amino acids. After removal of 4 bases from V and 3 bases from J, the junction contained 3 bases not matched to a gene. The CDR3: CSVAAGFYEQYF. As DNA, the CDR3 is TGCAGCGTTGCAGCGGGATTCTACGAGCAGTACTTC.

The chain employs TRBV5-5 and TRBJ2-2; TRBD2 matches 9 bases. The CDR3 has 17 amino acids. Looked up from germline, CDR1 is SGHKS and CDR2 is YYEKEE (reference sequence). Trimming removed 2 bases from V and 5 bases from J; junction bases left unmatched: 10. CDR3 in DNA: TGTGCCAGCAGCTTAGGAGCAGGGCGGGAGGGGACCGGGGAGCTGTTTTTT. Translation: CASSLGAGREGTGELFF.

The chain combines TRBV20-1 with TRBJ2-5, with TRBD2 matching over 7 bases. This CDR3 region has 11 residues. Germline CDR1 and CDR2: DFQATT and SNEGSKA (reference sequence). The CDR3 region has the DNA TGCAGGGCGGGGAGGGTCGAGACCCAGTACTTC. Its translation: CRAGRVETQYF.

This chain connects TRBV28 to TRBJ2-1; the match to TRBD2 covers 7 bases. This CDR3 has 14 residues. V lost 2 bases to trimming and J lost 12 bases; unmatched junction nucleotides: 10. Germline V gives CDR1 MDHEN, CDR2 SYDVKM. The DNA for the CDR3 is TGTGCCAGCAGTTTAAACGGGCGGACGGGGGGGCAGTTCTTC. This gives the protein CASSLNGRTGGQFF.